This T cell receptor (beta chain) derives from a study of a mutant IDH1 vaccine in newly diagnosed glioma (dated by TCRdb to about 2021). Background for the entire study: The roughly 30 treated patients were roughly 62% male and 37.5% female, with a mean age of about 38 years. Prior to enrollment, standard therapy consisting of radiotherapy alone, temozolomide alone, or radiochemotherapy with temozolomide had been administered to patients, with the combination being received by most patients. Peripheral blood samples were drawn at six visits, namely V03 (baseline), V05, V07, V10, V12 and V13. Longitudinal TCRB deep sequencing was done for some 26 treated patients, wherever samples were available for exploratory analyses.

Study-wide findings and limitations: The authors noted that analyses of patient blood samples could not be reproduced because of sample limitations. Availability determined which PBMC samples were chosen for TCRB deep sequencing. Vaccine-induced immune responses across multiple MHC alleles were detected in 80% to 95% of patients. Pseudoprogression appeared unrelated to alterations in the top peripheral T cell clonotypes detected by TCRB sequencing.

This specimen's time point label, per the study, means: baseline, week 1 (first vaccination visit). The treatment or condition label on this specimen signifies: pre-vaccination baseline after standard-of-care therapy. Newly diagnosed WHO grade 3 or 4 IDH1-mutant astrocytomas showing loss of nuclear ATRX were present in the donors. The samples were drawn from NOA16, a multicentre, single-arm, open-label phase I trial in Germany that tested a mutant IDH1 peptide vaccine in humans for the first time. For immunogenicity testing, the blood drawn at visit V03 was used as the baseline sample. Genomic DNA for TCRB sequencing was extracted from EDTA blood using the DNeasy Blood and Tissue Kit. The library was prepared using the immunoSEQ multiplex PCR assay. Following the manufacturer's protocol, the hsTCRB Kit was used to amplify rearranged TCR beta chain sequences. TCRB libraries were sequenced on an Illumina MiSeq. The published analysis was carried out like this. Demultiplexing, trimming and gene mapping were performed with the kit vendor's proprietary platform. Entries here come from immuneACCESS through TCRdb and include only in-frame sequences with V and J called. Some clones fail to appear in such tables; in the studies checked, an unresolved V gene covers under half of the shortfall, and the cause of the remainder is unknown. D and trimming were read from the DNA, whereas the V and J calls and clone size are those reported in that table. Present in this sample are 65,000 to 70,000 clones, about 86% of which were seen just once. The top ten constitute 2.9% of the sample.

As to this clone: Its antigen specificity is not known. Base-call qualities are not available, and no considerably larger clone is one nucleotide away.

CDR1 and CDR2 are read off the germline V gene (reference sequence) as WNHNN and SYGVQD. Spanning cysteine to phenylalanine, the CDR3 consists of 13 amino acids. Only the CDR3 portion is preserved as DNA: 39 bases, with reading frame beginning at the first base. Unmatched junction bases come to 9, with V trimmed by 6 bases and J by 8 bases. This specimen consisted of PBMCs, obtained from a glioma patient treated with radiotherapy, temozolomide or both. This TCR came from a man between 25 and 39 years old with glioma. The chain is made from TRBV10-1 and TRBJ1-2; 7 middle bases align to TRBD1. The sequenced DNA is TGCGCCAGCAGCCAGGACAGGAAAAGGGGCTACACCTTC. It translates to CASSQDRKRGYTF.